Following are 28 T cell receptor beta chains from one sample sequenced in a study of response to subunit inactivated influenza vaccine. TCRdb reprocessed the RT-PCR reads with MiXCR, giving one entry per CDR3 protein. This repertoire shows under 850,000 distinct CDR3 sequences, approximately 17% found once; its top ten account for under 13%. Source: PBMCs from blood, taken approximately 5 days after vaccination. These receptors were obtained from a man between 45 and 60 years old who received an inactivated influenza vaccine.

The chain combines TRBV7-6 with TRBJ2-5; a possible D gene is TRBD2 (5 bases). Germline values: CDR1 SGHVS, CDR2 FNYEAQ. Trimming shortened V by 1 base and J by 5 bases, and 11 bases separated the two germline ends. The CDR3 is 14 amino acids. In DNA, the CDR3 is TGTGCCAGCAGCTTAGAGGGAGAACGGGAGACCCAGTACTTC. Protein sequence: CASSLEGERETQYF. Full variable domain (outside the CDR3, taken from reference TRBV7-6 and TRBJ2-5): GAGVSQSPRYKVTKRGQDVALRCDPISGHVSLYWYRQALGQGPEFLTYFNYEAQQDKSGLPNDRFSAERPEGSISTLTIQRTEQRDSAMYRCASSLEGERETQYFGPGTRLLVL.

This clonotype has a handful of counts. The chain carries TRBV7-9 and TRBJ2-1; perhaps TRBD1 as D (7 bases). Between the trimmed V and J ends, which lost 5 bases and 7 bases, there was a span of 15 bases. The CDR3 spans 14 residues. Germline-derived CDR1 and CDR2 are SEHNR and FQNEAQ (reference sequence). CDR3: CASSRTGAGNEQFF. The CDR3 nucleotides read TGTGCCAGCAGCCGAACAGGGGCGGGGAATGAGCAGTTCTTC.

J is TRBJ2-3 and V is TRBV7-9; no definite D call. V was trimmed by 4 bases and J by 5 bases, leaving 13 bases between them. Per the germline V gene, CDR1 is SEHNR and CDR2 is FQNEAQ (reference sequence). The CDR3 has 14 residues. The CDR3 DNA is TGTGCCAGCAGCTCACCGCTCGACGTAGATACGCAGTATTTT. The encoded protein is CASSSPLDVDTQYF.

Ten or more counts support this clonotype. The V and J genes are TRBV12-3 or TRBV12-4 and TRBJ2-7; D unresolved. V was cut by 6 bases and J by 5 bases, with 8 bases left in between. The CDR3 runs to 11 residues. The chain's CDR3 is CASRRLDEQYF. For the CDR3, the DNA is TGTGCCAGCAGAAGACTCGACGAGCAGTACTTC.

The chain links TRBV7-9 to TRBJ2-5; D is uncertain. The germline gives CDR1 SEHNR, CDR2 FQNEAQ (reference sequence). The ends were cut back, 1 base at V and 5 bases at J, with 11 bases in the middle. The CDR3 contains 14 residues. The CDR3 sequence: CASSLVLVWETQYF. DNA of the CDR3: TGTGCCAGCAGCTTAGTTTTGGTCTGGGAGACCCAGTACTTC.

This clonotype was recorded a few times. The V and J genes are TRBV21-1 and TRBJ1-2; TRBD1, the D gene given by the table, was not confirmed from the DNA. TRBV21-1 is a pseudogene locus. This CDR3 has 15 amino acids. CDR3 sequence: CASRHTGTTQTGYTF. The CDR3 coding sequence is TGTGCCAGCAGACATACAGGAACAACCCAGACAGGCTACACCTTC.

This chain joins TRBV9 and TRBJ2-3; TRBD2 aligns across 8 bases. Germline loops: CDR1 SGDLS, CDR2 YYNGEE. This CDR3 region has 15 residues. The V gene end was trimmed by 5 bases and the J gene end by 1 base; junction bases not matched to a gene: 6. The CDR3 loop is CASSPIAGRTDTQYF. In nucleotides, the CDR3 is TGTGCCAGCAGTCCCATAGCGGGACGCACAGATACGCAGTATTTT.

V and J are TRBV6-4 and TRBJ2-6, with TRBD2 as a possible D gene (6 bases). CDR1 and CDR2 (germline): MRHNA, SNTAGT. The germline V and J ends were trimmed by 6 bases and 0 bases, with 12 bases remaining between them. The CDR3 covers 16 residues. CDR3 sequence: CASSRDWNSGANVLTF. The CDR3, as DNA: TGTGCCAGCAGCCGGGACTGGAACTCTGGGGCCAACGTCCTGACTTTC.

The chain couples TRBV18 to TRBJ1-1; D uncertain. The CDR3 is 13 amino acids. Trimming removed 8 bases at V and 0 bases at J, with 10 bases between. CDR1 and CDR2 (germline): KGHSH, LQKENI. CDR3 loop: CASHGLVNTEAFF. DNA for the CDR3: TGTGCCAGCCATGGGTTGGTGAACACTGAAGCTTTCTTT.

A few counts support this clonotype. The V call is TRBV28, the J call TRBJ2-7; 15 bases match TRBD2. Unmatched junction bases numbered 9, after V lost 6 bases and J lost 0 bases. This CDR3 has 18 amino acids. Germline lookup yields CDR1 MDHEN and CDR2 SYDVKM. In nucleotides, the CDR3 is TGTGCCAGCAGCCAAACCGGGACTAGCGGGAGGCTCTCCTACGAGCAGTACTTC. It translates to CASSQTGTSGRLSYEQYF.

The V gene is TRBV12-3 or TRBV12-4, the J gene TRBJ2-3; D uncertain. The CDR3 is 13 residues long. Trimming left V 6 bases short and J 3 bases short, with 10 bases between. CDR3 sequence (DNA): TGTGCCAGCAGCAGGACGAAAACAGATACGCAGTATTTT. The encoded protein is CASSRTKTDTQYF.

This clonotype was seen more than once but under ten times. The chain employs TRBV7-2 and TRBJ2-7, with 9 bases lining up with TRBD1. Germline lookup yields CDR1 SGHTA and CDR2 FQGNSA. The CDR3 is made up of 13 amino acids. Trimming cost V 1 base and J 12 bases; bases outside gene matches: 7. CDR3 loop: CASSLGGQGPPYF. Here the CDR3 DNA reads TGTGCCAGCAGCTTAGGGGGACAGGGCCCGCCGTACTTC. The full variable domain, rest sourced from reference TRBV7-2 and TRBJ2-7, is GAGVSQSPSNKVTEKGKDVELRCDPISGHTALYWYRQSLGQGLEFLIYFQGNSAPDKSGLPSDRFSAERTGGSVSTLTIQRTQQEDSAVYLCASSLGGQGPPYFGPGTRLTVT.

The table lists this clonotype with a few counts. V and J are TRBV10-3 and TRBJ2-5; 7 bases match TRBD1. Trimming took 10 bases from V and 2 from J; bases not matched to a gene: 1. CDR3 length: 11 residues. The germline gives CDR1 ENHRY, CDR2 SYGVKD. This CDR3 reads CATRGQETQYF. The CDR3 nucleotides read TGTGCCACCAGGGGGCAAGAGACCCAGTACTTC.

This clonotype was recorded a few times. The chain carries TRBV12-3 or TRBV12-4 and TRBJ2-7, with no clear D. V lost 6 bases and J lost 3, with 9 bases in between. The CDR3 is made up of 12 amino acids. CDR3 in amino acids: CASRSLGYEQYF. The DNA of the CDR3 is TGTGCCAGCAGGTCACTTGGCTACGAGCAGTACTTC.

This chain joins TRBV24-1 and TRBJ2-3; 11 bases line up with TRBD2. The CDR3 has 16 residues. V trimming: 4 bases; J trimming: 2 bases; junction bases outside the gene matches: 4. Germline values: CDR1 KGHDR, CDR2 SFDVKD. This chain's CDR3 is CATSDPSGRLTDTQYF. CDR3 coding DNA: TGTGCCACCAGTGACCCTAGCGGGAGGCTCACAGATACGCAGTATTTT.

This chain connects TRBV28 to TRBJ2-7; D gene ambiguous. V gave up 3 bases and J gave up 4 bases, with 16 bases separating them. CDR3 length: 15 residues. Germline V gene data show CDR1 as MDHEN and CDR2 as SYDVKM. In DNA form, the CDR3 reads TGTGCCAGCAGTTTTGGCCGACGTAGGGATTACGAGCAGTACTTC. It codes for CASSFGRRRDYEQYF.

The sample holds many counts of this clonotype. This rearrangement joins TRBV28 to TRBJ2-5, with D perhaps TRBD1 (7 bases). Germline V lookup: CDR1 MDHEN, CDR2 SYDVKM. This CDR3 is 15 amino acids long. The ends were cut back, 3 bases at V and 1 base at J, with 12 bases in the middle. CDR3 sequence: CASSFAGGSQETQYF. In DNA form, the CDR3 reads TGTGCCAGCAGTTTCGCAGGGGGGAGCCAAGAGACCCAGTACTTC.

In nucleotides, the CDR3 is TGTGCCATCAGTGATGGCGGAGCCGGCACAGATACGCAGTATTTT. Protein sequence: CAISDGGAGTDTQYF. The chain has TRBV10-3 and TRBJ2-3; unclear D gene. This CDR3 has 15 residues. With 3 bases removed from V and 1 base from J, the gap between germline ends came to 11 bases. Germline V gene lookup returns CDR1 ENHRY and CDR2 SYGVKD.

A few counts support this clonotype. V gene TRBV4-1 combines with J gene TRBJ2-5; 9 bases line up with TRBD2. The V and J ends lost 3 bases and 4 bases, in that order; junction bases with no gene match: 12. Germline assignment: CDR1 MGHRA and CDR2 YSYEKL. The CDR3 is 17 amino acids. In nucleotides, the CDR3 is TGCGCCAGCAGCCAGGGACCGGGACTAGCCTTAGGAGAGACCCAGTACTTC. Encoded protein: CASSQGPGLALGETQYF.

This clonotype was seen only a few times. CDR3 nucleotides: TGTGCCAGCAGCATAAGACAGGGGGTACCGCCAGATACGCAGTATTTT. This gives the protein CASSIRQGVPPDTQYF. V is TRBV7-9 and J is TRBJ2-3; TRBD1 agrees at 9 bases. The J segment lost 4 bases and the V segment lost 5 bases, leaving 10 bases of the junction unmatched. Germline loops: CDR1 SEHNR, CDR2 FQNEAQ (reference sequence). This CDR3 contains 16 residues.

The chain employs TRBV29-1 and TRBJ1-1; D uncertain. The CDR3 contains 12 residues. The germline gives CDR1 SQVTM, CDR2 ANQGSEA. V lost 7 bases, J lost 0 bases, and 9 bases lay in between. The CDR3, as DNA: TGCAGCGCTGCGGAGGTGAACACTGAAGCTTTCTTT. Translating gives CSAAEVNTEAFF.

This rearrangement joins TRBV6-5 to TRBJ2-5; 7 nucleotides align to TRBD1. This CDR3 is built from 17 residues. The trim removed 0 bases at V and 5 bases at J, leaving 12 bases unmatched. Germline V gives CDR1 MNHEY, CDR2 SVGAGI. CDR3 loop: CASSYSFGRGQGETQYF. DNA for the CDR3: TGTGCCAGCAGTTACTCCTTTGGTAGGGGGCAGGGGGAGACCCAGTACTTC.

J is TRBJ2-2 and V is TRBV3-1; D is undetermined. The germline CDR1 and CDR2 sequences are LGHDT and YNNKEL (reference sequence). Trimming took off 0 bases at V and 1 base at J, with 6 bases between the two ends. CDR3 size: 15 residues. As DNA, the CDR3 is TGTGCCAGCAGCCAAGAACATAGGAACACCGGGGAGCTGTTTTTT. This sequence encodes CASSQEHRNTGELFF.

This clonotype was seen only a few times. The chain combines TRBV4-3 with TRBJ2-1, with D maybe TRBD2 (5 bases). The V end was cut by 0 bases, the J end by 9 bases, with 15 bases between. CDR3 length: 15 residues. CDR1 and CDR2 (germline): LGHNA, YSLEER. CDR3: CASSQDTTEAAEQFF. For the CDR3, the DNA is TGCGCCAGCAGCCAAGATACCACGGAGGCAGCTGAGCAGTTCTTC.

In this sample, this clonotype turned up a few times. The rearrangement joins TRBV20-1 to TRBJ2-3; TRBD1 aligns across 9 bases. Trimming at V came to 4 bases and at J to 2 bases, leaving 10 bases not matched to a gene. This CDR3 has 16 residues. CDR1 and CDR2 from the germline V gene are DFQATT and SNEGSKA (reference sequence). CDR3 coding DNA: TGCAGTGCTACCGACCGGGACAGGGAGGCCACAGATACGCAGTATTTT. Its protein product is CSATDRDREATDTQYF.

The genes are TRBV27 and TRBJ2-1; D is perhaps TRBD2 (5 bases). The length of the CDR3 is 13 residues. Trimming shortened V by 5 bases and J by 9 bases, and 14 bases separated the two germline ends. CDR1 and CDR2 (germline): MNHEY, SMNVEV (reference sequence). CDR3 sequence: CASSRSSRGEQFF. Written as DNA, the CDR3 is TGTGCCAGCAGTCGATCGAGTCGGGGTGAGCAGTTCTTC.

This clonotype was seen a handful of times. This CDR3 reads CASRQLGQPQHF. In DNA, the CDR3 is TGTGCCAGCAGGCAACTCGGTCAGCCCCAGCATTTT. The V gene is TRBV6-5, the J gene TRBJ1-5; D gene ambiguous. Trimming took off 6 bases at V and 6 bases at J, with 9 bases between the two ends. This CDR3 is built from 12 residues. Germline CDR1 and CDR2: MNHEY and SVGAGI.

CDR3: CSARDGAGGRNQPQHF. DNA of the CDR3: TGCAGTGCTAGAGATGGAGCGGGGGGTAGGAATCAGCCCCAGCATTTT. J is TRBJ1-5 and V is TRBV20-1; D is perhaps TRBD1 (5 bases). Trimming pared 0 bases from V and 4 bases from J, leaving 16 bases between. This CDR3 contains 16 residues. Germline loops: CDR1 DFQATT, CDR2 SNEGSKA (reference sequence).